Here is one T cell receptor (beta chain) with its context. What it binds is not known. PCR used 60 Vbeta primers and 13 Jbeta primers. Measured with immunoSEQ multiplex PCR; TCRdb has only the in-frame clones, and not every one. The sample has over 110,000 clones; approximately 78% are singletons. The data were obtained in a study of cytomegalovirus exposure and HLA in healthy donors. Study findings and constraints: Accounts indicate the classifier identified cytomegalovirus status with strong specificity and sensitivity. Segments of the TCR beta V type were, in most cases, productive about 87% or about 30% of the time in an earlier analysis.

The germline V and J ends were trimmed by 4 bases and 7 bases, with 12 bases remaining between them. This CDR3 has 12 residues. Germline assignment: CDR1 SGDLS and CDR2 YYNGEE. The chain recombines TRBV9 with TRBJ2-7; D might be TRBD2 (6 bases). The source of this sequence is a female donor in good health and CMV-seronegative. The specimen sequenced was PBMCs. CDR3 amino acids: CASSPLEGEQYF. The CDR3 bases are TGTGCCAGCAGCCCACTGGAGGGTGAGCAGTACTTC. Full variable domain (remainder filled in from reference TRBV9 and TRBJ2-7): DSGVTQTPKHLITATGQRVTLRCSPRSGDLSVYWYQQSLDQGLQFLIQYYNGEERAKGNILERFSAQQFPDLHSELNLSSLELGDSALYFCASSPLEGEQYFGPGTRLTVT.